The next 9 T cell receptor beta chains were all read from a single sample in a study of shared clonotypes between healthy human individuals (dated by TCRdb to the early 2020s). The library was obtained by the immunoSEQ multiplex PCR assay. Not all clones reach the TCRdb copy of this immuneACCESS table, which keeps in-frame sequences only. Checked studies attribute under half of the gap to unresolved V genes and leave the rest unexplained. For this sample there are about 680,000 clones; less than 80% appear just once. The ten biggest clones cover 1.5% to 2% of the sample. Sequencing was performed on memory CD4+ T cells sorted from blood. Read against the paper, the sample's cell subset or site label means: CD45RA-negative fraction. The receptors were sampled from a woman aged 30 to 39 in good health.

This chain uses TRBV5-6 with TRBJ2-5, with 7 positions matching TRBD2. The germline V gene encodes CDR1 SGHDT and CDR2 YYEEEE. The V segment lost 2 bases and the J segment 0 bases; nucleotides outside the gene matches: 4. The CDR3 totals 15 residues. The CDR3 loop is CASSFGGLDQETQYF. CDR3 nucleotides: TGTGCCAGCAGCTTCGGTGGACTAGACCAAGAGACCCAGTACTTC.

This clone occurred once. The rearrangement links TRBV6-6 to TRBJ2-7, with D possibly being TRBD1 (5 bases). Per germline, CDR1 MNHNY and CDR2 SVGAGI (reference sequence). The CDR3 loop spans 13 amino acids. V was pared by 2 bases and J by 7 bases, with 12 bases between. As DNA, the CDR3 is TGTGCCAGCAGTTACCGTCGACAGCAAGAGCAGTACTTC. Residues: CASSYRRQQEQYF.

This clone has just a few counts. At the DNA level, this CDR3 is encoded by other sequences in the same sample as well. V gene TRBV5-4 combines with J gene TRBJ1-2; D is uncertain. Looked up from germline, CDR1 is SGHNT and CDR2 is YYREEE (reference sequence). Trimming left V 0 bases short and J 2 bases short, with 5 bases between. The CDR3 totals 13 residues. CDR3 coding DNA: TGTGCCAGCAGCTTGGGGCAGAACTATGGCTACACCTTC. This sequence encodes CASSLGQNYGYTF.

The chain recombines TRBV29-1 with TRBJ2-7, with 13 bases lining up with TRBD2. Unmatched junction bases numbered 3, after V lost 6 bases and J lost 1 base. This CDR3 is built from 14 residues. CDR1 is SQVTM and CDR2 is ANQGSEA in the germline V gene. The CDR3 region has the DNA TGCAGCGTCACTAGCGGGAGGGGGTCCTACGAGCAGTACTTC. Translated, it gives CSVTSGRGSYEQYF.

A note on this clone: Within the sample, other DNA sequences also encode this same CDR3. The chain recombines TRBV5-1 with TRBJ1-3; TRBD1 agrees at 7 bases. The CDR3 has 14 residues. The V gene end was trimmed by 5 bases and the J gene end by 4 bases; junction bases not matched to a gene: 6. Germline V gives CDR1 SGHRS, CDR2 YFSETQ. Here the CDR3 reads CASSFGTAGNTIYF. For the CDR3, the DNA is TGCGCCAGCAGTTTCGGGACAGCCGGAAACACCATATATTTT.

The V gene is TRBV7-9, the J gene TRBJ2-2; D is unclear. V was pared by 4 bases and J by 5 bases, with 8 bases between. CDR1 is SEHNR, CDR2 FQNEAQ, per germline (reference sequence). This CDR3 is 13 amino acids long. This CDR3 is CASSSARTGELFF. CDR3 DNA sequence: TGTGCCAGCAGCTCCGCCCGGACCGGGGAGCTGTTTTTT.

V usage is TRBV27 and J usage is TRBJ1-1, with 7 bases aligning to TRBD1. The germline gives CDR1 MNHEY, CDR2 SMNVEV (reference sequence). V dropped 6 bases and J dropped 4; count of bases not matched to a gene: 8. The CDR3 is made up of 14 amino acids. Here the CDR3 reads CASRPQGSSTEAFF. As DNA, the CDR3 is TGTGCCAGCAGGCCACAGGGGTCGAGCACTGAAGCTTTCTTT.

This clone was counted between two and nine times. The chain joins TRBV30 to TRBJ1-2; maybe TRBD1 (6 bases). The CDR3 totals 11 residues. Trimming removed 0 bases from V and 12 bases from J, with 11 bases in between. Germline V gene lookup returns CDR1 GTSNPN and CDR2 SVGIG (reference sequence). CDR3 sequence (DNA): TGTGCCTGGAGTGTATCTCCAGGGGACACCTTC. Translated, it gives CAWSVSPGDTF.

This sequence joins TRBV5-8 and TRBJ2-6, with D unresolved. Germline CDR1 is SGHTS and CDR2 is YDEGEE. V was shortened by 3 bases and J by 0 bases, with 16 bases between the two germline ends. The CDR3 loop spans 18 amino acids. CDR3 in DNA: TGTGCCAGCAGCTCCAGCGATATGTTCTTCTCTGGGGCCAACGTCCTGACTTTC. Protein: CASSSSDMFFSGANVLTF.